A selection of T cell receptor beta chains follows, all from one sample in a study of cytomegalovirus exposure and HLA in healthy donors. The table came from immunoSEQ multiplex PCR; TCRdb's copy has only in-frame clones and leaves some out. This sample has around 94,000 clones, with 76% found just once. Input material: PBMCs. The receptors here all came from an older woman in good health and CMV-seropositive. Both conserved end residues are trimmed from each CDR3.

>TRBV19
ASSKTGGAVMGNQPQH
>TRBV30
AWSTGANEKLF
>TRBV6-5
ASSSVRGATEAF
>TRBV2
ASSGMQLAGGPQF
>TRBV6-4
ASSEAGTDTQY
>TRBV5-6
ASSSPGQDVAGANVLT
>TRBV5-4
ASSAAGVSEQY
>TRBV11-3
ASSSGLAGVETQY
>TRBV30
AWDRSSGANVLT
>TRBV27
ASSFNRGGTEAF
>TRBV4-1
ASSLNWRESSGYT
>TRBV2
ASSRGGSYNEQF
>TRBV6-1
ASSDIVNTEAF
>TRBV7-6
ASSWGLAGGPSANEQF
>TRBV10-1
ASSGGSGNEQF
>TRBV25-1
ASSGDGRARYT
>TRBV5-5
ASSLLGVDTEAF
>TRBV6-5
ASSRQQNQPQH
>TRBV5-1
ASSLGEGEQY
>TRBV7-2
ASSLDTSLIYEQY
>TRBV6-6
ASSHGQGARGAPLH
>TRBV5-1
ASRNGGSNTEAF
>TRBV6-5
ASSRTRAGEQF
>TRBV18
ASSPTTGGLVYEQY
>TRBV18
ASSPSGDIQY
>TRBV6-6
ASRGSEHEKLF
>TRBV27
ASSYDRGGDEQY
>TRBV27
ASSFFNEQF
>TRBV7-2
ASSRDRQGTQY
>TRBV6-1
ASSESSYEQY
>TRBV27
ASSSPPGDEQF
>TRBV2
ASRGDRGSNTEAF
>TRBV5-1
ASSEGVSAEAF
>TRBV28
ASSLVAGQPQH
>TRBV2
ASSPRLAGGPFNEQF
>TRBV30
AWKVAGDVGELF
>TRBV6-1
ASSRRQGFYEQY
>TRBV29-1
SAGGGAAVGEY
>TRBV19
ASGSQRQGFNQPQH
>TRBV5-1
ASSLNTGARGNEQF